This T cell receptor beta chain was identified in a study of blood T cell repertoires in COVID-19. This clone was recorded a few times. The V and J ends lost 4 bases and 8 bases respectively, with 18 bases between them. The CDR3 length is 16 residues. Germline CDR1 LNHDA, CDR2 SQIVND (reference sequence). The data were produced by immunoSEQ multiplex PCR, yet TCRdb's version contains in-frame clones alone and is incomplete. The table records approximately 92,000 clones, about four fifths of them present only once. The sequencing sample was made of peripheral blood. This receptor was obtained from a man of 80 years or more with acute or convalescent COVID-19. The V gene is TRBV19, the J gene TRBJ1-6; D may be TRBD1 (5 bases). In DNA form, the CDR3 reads TGTGCCAGTAGTAGCTTGCGCGGGGCCTACCATTCACCCCTCCACTTT. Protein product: CASSSLRGAYHSPLHF.